A selection of T cell receptor beta chains follows, all from one sample in a study of blood T cells in healthy people across ages. A single record per CDR3 protein comes from TCRdb applying MiXCR to the 5' RACE reads. The sample lists 1.5 million to 2 million distinct CDR3 sequences, 28% occurring once. Sequenced input: blood. The receptors derive from a woman in her 30s in good health. The CDR3 runs from the conserved cysteine through the conserved F or W. A D gene is named only where the DNA matches it firmly. Clone size appears in some rows only: once, few, many, or a class for an expanded clone.

CDR3nt	CDR3aa	abundance	d_gene	len	v_gene	j_gene
TGTGCCAGCAGCTTAGGGGAGCCCCGATTTACAGATACGCAGTATTTT	CASSLGEPRFTDTQYF	few	.	16	TRBV13	TRBJ2-3
TGTGCCAGCAGCCTTCTAGCGGGAGTAGGCGCACAAGAGACCCAGTACTTC	CASSLLAGVGAQETQYF	few	TRBD2	17	TRBV11-2	TRBJ2-5
TGTGCCAGCAGTTTGCGGGGGCTCTATGGCTACACCTTC	CASSLRGLYGYTF	many	.	13	TRBV12-3/TRBV12-4	TRBJ1-2
TGTGCCAGCAGGGCCAGGTCTAGCCATCCTGAGCAGTTCTTC	CASRARSSHPEQFF	.	.	14	TRBV12-3/TRBV12-4	TRBJ2-1
TGTGCCAGCAGCCCTGGGGGCGGGGATGTCTACGAGCAGTACTTC	CASSPGGGDVYEQYF	.	.	15	TRBV7-3	TRBJ2-7
TGTGCCAGCAGCCAAGCGGGACGGGCCTACGAGCAGTACTTC	CASSQAGRAYEQYF	few	.	14	TRBV4-2	TRBJ2-7
TGTGCCAGCAGCGGACGGGGACAGGGGGTCGCGACCCAGTACTTC	CASSGRGQGVATQYF	many	TRBD1	15	TRBV7-2	TRBJ2-5
TGTGCCAGCTCACCCGGAGTAGGACGACCTGAAGCTTTCTTT	CASSPGVGRPEAFF	.	.	14	TRBV18	TRBJ1-1
TGTGCCAGCATCCGCTCGGACAGGCACAGAGGCTACACCTTC	CASIRSDRHRGYTF	.	TRBD1	14	TRBV2	TRBJ1-2
TGCAGCACCCAATCCGGGGGGGTTCAGACTGAAGCTTTCTTT	CSTQSGGVQTEAFF	.	.	14	TRBV29-1	TRBJ1-1
TGTGCCAGCAGCGTAGATCAGGGGGCCTCTGAAGCTTTCTTT	CASSVDQGASEAFF	.	TRBD1	14	TRBV9	TRBJ1-1
TGTGCCAGCAGTGAGGGGCAGGGGTTCGATCAGCCCCAGCATTTT	CASSEGQGFDQPQHF	few	.	15	TRBV2	TRBJ1-5
TGTGCCAGCAGCTTGTTCGGGATCGGGGGCGGCCCCTACGAGCAGTACTTC	CASSLFGIGGGPYEQYF	.	.	17	TRBV5-5	TRBJ2-7
TGCGCCAGCAGCTTGGAGGGTTCGGCTGGGGCCAACGTCCGGACTTTC	CASSLEGSAGANVRTF	.	.	16	TRBV5-1	TRBJ2-6
TGCAGTGCTAGAGATGAGGGACAGGGAGGGAAAAACTATGGCTACACCTTC	CSARDEGQGGKNYGYTF	few	TRBD1	17	TRBV20-1	TRBJ1-2
TGTGCCGGCTCACCATTGGGGAATGAGCAGTTCTTC	CAGSPLGNEQFF	.	.	12	TRBV18	TRBJ2-1
TGTGCCAGCACCCTTCTCGACGGGGGGTTGTACCAAGAGACCCAGTACTTC	CASTLLDGGLYQETQYF	.	TRBD2	17	TRBV12-3/TRBV12-4	TRBJ2-5
TGCAGCGACGAACAGGGGGCGCGAGGCACAGATACGCAGTATTTT	CSDEQGARGTDTQYF	few	TRBD1	15	TRBV29-1	TRBJ2-3
TGTGCCAGCAGTTTCCTAGACCCTAACTCCTACAATGAGCAGTTCTTC	CASSFLDPNSYNEQFF	few	.	16	TRBV28	TRBJ2-1
TGCAGTGCTAGAACCGGGTCTCCCTTGAAGGGCTACACCTTC	CSARTGSPLKGYTF	.	.	14	TRBV20-1	TRBJ1-2
TGTGCCATCACTAGCGAGGGCACAGATACGCAGTATTTT	CAITSEGTDTQYF	few	.	13	TRBV10-3	TRBJ2-3
TGTGCCAGCTCACCCGGACAGGGAGCCACCGGGGAGCTGTTTTTT	CASSPGQGATGELFF	.	TRBD1	15	TRBV18	TRBJ2-2
TGTGCCAGCAGCTTAGCGACTGGGAAAGATGGCTACACCTTC	CASSLATGKDGYTF	few	.	14	TRBV7-9	TRBJ1-2
TGTGCCAGCAGTTTAAGGGGGGGCGGGCAAGCTAAGAACTACGAGCAGTACTTC	CASSLRGGGQAKNYEQYF	.	.	18	TRBV12-3/TRBV12-4	TRBJ2-7
TGTGCCAGCTCACTCGGGACCGCCGAAAACATTCAGTACTTC	CASSLGTAENIQYF	.	.	14	TRBV5-1	TRBJ2-4
TGCGCCAGCAGCTTGGAAGGGAATTTGAACACTGAAGCTTTCTTT	CASSLEGNLNTEAFF	once	.	15	TRBV5-1	TRBJ1-1
TGCGCCAGCAGCCAAGTCTCCGAAAAGGGAATGAAGAATGAGCAGTTCTTC	CASSQVSEKGMKNEQFF	.	.	17	TRBV4-1	TRBJ2-1
TGTGCCAGCAGTTACGCTCCCAGGGGTCGCCCTGAAGCTTTCTTT	CASSYAPRGRPEAFF	.	.	15	TRBV6-2/TRBV6-3	TRBJ1-1
TGTGCCAGCAGTGATCCCAGGGGGCCGGAGACCCAGTACTTC	CASSDPRGPETQYF	few	TRBD1	14	TRBV25-1	TRBJ2-5
TGTGCCAGCCAGGGGACAGGCCGGAGGACCCAGTACTTC	CASQGTGRRTQYF	few	TRBD1	13	TRBV28	TRBJ2-5
TGTGCCAGCAGCAAAAAAAAAACCGCGACGGAGTTTTCTCAGGGCTACACCTTC	CASSKKKTATEFSQGYTF	few	.	18	TRBV21-1	TRBJ1-2
TGTGCCAGCAGCTCCCGGACAGTCACAGATACGCAGTATTTT	CASSSRTVTDTQYF	many	.	14	TRBV7-9	TRBJ2-3
TGTGCCAGCAGTGCGCGTTTCGGGGGCGATACGCAGTATTTT	CASSARFGGDTQYF	many	.	14	TRBV6-2/TRBV6-3	TRBJ2-3
TGTGCCAGCAGGGAAACTAGCGGCGGCACAGATACGCAGTATTTT	CASRETSGGTDTQYF	.	TRBD2	15	TRBV2	TRBJ2-3
TGTGCCAGCAGCTGGGGACAGTTGAACACCGGGGAGCTGTTTTTT	CASSWGQLNTGELFF	few	TRBD1	15	TRBV27	TRBJ2-2
TGTGCCAGCAGCGCAGAGGGGGAGGGGACCCAGTACTTC	CASSAEGEGTQYF	few	.	13	TRBV5-5	TRBJ2-5
TGTGCCAGCAGCGCCAGGACAGGGACTCTGGACATTCAGTACTTC	CASSARTGTLDIQYF	few	TRBD1	15	TRBV7-9	TRBJ2-4
TGCGCCAGCAGCCAAGGCTTGGCTAGGAACACCATATATTTT	CASSQGLARNTIYF	few	.	14	TRBV4-3	TRBJ1-3
TGCGCCAGCAGCTTGGTGGGATTAGCCTACAATGAACAGTACTTC	CASSLVGLAYNEQYF	.	.	15	TRBV5-1	TRBJ2-5
TGCGCCAGCAGCTTGGGTCCTAGTAGCAATGAGCAGTTCTTC	CASSLGPSSNEQFF	.	.	14	TRBV5-1	TRBJ2-1
TGTGCCAGCAGCTCGGGGGGGATCTCCTACGAGCAGTACTTC	CASSSGGISYEQYF	.	TRBD2	14	TRBV7-2	TRBJ2-7
TGTGCCAGCAGCTTATGGACTAGCGGGCCTCAAGAGACCCAGTACTTC	CASSLWTSGPQETQYF	few	TRBD2	16	TRBV7-6	TRBJ2-5
TGTGCCAGCAGTCCTCGGACAGGGGGCAGTGCTGGCTACACCTTC	CASSPRTGGSAGYTF	.	TRBD1	15	TRBV12-3/TRBV12-4	TRBJ1-2
TGCAGCGCCGCGGTTCCAGGGGCAGGGATCACTGAAGCTTTCTTT	CSAAVPGAGITEAFF	few	.	15	TRBV29-1	TRBJ1-1
TGCGCCAGCAGCCAGGACTTGACAGGGTGGTGGCAGTTCTTC	CASSQDLTGWWQFF	many	TRBD1	14	TRBV4-1	TRBJ2-1
TGTGCTAGTCCCGGACAGGGCAATCAGCCCCAGCATTTT	CASPGQGNQPQHF	.	TRBD1	13	TRBV12-5	TRBJ1-5
TGCGCCAGCAGCTTCGAAGACAGGAGCACAGATACGCAGTATTTT	CASSFEDRSTDTQYF	.	.	15	TRBV5-1	TRBJ2-3